This T cell receptor (beta chain) is drawn from a study of graft-versus-host responses after intestinal transplantation. On the study more broadly: Multivisceral, liver-intestinal, or isolated intestinal transplants were given to recipients. All recipients were given anti-thymocyte globulin induction, and tacrolimus and steroids were then administered for about three years. Study-wide results and limits: Detected in recipient marrow were GvH clones, some of which were first observed in ileum or blood.

Assay: immunoSEQ multiplex PCR; the TCRdb copy retains only in-frame clones and omits some. The sample holds roughly 70,000 clones, over 75% seen once. A note on this clone: Its antigen is as yet unknown.

V gave up 1 base and J gave up 0 bases; unmatched junction bases: 3. Germline values: CDR1 SGHNT, CDR2 YYREEE (reference sequence). The CDR3 runs 17 residues. The input for sequencing was unstimulated CD4+ T cells sorted from spleen or lymph node cells, taken before transplant. The chain carries TRBV5-4 and TRBJ2-6, with TRBD1 matching 8 bases. The receptor comes from a human donor who was the organ donor for an intestinal transplant. The CDR3 loop is CASSLRTGRSGANVLTF. For the CDR3, the DNA is TGTGCCAGCAGCTTGCGGACAGGGCGCTCTGGGGCCAACGTCCTGACTTTC.